This TCR beta chain was identified during a study of blood T cell dynamics during melanoma immunotherapy. On this clone: Its target is unknown.

A fixed DNA input of about 350 ng was used per bulk PBMC sample. Data came from immunoSEQ multiplex PCR; TCRdb stores just in-frame clones and leaves some out. The sample holds roughly 10,000 clones, 88% seen once. General study points: At W3, later disease-control patients showed bifurcated PBMC repertoire changes, unlike progressors.

This sample's time point: pre-treatment baseline. Prior systemic cancer therapy, immunosuppressant use and other active malignancies excluded patients. The CDR3 consists of 15 residues. The germline V gene has CDR1 MNHNS and CDR2 SASEGT. V shed 2 bases and J shed 0 bases, with 11 bases lying between them. The sequencing used blood, collected from a patient treated with checkpoint blockade. The source of this sequence is a human donor with melanoma. This rearrangement joins TRBV6-1 to TRBJ2-7; tentative D call: TRBD1 (5 bases). In nucleotides, the CDR3 is TGTGCCAGCAGTGAACTACAGGTTATCTCCTACGAGCAGTACTTC. Its translation is CASSELQVISYEQYF.